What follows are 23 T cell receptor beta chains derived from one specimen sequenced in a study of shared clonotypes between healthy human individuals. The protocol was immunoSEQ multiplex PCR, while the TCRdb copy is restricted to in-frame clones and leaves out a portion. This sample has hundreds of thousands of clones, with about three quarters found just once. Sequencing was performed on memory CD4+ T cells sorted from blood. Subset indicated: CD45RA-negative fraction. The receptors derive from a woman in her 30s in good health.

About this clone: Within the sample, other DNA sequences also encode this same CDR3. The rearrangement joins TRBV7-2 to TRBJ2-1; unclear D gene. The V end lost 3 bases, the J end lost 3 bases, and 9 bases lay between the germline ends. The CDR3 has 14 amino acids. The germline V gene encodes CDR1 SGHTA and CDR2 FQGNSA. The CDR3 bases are TGTGCCAGCAGCTTCTCGAGTAGCTACAATGAGCAGTTCTTC. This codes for CASSFSSSYNEQFF.

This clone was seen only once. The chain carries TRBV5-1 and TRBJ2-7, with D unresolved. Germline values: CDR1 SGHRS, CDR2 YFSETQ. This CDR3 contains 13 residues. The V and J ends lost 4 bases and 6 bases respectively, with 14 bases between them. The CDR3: CASSRAGVGEQYF. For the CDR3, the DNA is TGCGCCAGCAGCCGCGCTGGAGTCGGCGAGCAGTACTTC.

CDR3 loop: CASSITASVDGYTF. Here the CDR3 DNA reads TGTGCCAGTAGTATTACCGCGTCCGTGGATGGCTACACCTTC. The rearrangement links TRBV19 to TRBJ1-2; D unclear. Germline CDR1 and CDR2: LNHDA and SQIVND (reference sequence). This CDR3 has 14 residues. The V end was cut by 3 bases, the J end by 6 bases, with 14 bases between.

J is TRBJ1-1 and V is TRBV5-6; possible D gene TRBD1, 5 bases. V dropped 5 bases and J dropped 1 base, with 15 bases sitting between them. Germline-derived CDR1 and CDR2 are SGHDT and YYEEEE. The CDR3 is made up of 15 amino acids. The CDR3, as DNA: TGTGCCAGCAGGGTGAGGCAGGGCAGGAACACTGAAGCTTTCTTT. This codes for CASRVRQGRNTEAFF. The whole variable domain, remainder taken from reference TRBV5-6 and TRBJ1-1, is DAGVTQSPTHLIKTRGQQVTLRCSPKSGHDTVSWYQQALGQGPQFIFQYYEEEERQRGNFPDRFSGHQFPNYSSELNVNALLLGDSALYLCASRVRQGRNTEAFFGQGTRLTVV.

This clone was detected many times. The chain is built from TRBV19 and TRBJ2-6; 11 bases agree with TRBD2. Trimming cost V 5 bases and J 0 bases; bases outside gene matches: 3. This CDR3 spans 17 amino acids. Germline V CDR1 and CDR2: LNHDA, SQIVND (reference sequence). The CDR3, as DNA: TGTGCCAGTAGTCGACTAGCGGGGCCCTCTGGGGCCAACGTCCTGACTTTC. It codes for CASSRLAGPSGANVLTF.

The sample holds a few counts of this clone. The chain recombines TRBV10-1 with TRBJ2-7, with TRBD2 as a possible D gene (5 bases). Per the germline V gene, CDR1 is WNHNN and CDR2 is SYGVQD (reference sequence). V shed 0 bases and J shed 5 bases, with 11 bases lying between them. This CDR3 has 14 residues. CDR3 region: CASSESSVGNEQYF. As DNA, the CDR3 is TGCGCCAGCAGTGAGTCGAGTGTCGGGAACGAGCAGTACTTC.

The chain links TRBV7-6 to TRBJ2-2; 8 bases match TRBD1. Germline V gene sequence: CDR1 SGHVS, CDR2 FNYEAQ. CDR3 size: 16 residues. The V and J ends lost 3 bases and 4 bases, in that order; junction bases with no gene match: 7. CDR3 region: CASSLETGAFTGELFF. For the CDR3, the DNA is TGTGCCAGCAGCTTGGAGACAGGGGCTTTCACCGGGGAGCTGTTTTTT.

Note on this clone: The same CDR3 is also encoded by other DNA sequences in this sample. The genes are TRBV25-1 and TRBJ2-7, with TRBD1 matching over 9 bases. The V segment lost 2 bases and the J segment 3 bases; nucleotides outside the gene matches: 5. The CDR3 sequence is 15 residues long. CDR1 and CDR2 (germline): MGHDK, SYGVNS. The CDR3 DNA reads TGTGCCAGCAGTGAACCGGGACAGGGAAGCTACGAGCAGTACTTC. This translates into CASSEPGQGSYEQYF.

The CDR3 spells CASSPGTSVPRGDEQFF. CDR3 in DNA: TGTGCCAGCAGCCCTGGGACTAGCGTTCCGCGGGGCGATGAGCAGTTCTTC. This chain joins TRBV7-6 and TRBJ2-1; 10 bases line up with TRBD2. The CDR3 is made up of 17 amino acids. The ends lost 5 bases at V and 8 bases at J; junction bases unmatched: 15. Germline CDR1 reads SGHVS; CDR2 reads FNYEAQ.

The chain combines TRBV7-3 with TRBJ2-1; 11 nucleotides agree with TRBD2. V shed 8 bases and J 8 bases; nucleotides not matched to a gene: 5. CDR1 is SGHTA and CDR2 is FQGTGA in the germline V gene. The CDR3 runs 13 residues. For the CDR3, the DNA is TGTGCCAGCCAGATAGCGGGAGGGGATGAGCAGTTCTTC. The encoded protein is CASQIAGGDEQFF. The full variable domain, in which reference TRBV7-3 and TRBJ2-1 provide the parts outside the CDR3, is GAGVSQTPSNKVTEKGKYVELRCDPISGHTALYWYRQSLGQGPEFLIYFQGTGAADDSGLPNDRFFAVRPEGSVSTLKIQRTERGDSAVYLCASQIAGGDEQFFGPGTRLTVL.

CDR3 residues: CASSPQREGPPNLQETQYF. CDR3 nucleotides: TGTGCCAGCTCACCACAGCGGGAGGGCCCTCCCAACCTCCAAGAGACCCAGTACTTC. The chain couples TRBV18 to TRBJ2-5; 10 nucleotides align to TRBD2. Germline V gives CDR1 KGHSH, CDR2 LQKENI. CDR3 length equals 19 residues. Trimming at V came to 1 base and at J to 1 base, leaving 12 bases not matched to a gene.

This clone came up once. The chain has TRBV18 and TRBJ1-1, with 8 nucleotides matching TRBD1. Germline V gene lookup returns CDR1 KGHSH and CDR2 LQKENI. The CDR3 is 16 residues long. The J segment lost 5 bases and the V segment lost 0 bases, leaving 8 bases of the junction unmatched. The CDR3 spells CASSPPVGTGYTEAFF. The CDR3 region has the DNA TGTGCCAGCTCACCACCGGTCGGGACAGGCTATACTGAAGCTTTCTTT.

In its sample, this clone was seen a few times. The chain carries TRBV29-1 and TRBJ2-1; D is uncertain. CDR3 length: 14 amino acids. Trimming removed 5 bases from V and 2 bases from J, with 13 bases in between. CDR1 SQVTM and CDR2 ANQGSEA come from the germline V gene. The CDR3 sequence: CSVSLRAPYNEQFF. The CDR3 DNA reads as TGCAGCGTTTCCCTCCGGGCGCCCTACAATGAGCAGTTCTTC.

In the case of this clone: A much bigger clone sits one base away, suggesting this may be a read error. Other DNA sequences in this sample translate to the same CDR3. The CDR3: CASSLGGNTGELFF. The CDR3 bases are TGTGCCAGCAGCCTCGGGGGGAACACCGGGGAGCTGTTTTTT. V gene TRBV6-1 combines with J gene TRBJ2-2; maybe TRBD2 (6 bases). The CDR3 contains 14 residues. Trimming took 6 bases from V and 1 from J, leaving 9 bases between them. Looked up from germline, CDR1 is MNHNS and CDR2 is SASEGT.

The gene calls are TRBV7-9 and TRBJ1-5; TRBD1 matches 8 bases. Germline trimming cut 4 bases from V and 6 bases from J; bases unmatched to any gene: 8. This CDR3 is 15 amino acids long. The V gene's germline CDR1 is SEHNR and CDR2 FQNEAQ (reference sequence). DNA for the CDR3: TGTGCCAGCAGCTCGACAGACAGGGGCGGTCAGCCCCAGCATTTT. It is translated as CASSSTDRGGQPQHF. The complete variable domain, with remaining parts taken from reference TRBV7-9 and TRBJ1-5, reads DTGVSQNPRHKITKRGQNVTFRCDPISEHNRLYWYRQTLGQGPEFLTYFQNEAQLEKSRLLSDRFSAERPKGSFSTLEIQRTEQGDSAMYLCASSSTDRGGQPQHFGDGTRLSIL.

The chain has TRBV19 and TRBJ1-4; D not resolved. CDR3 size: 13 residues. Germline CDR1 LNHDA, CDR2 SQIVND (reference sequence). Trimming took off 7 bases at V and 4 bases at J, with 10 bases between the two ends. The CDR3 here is CASIGSLNEKLFF. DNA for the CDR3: TGTGCCAGTATTGGCAGCCTTAATGAAAAACTGTTTTTT.

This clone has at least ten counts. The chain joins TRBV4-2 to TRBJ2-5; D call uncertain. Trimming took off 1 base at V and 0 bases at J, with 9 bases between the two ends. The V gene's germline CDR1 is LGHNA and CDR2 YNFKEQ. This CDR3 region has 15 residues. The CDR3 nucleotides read TGTGCCAGCAGCCAAGGAGGAAAAAACCAAGAGACCCAGTACTTC. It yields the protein CASSQGGKNQETQYF.

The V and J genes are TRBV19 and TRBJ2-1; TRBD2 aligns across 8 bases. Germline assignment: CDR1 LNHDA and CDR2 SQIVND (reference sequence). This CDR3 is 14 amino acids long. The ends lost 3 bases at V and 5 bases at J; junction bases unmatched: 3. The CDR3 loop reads CASSMQLADNEQFF. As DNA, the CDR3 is TGTGCCAGTAGTATGCAACTAGCGGACAATGAGCAGTTCTTC.

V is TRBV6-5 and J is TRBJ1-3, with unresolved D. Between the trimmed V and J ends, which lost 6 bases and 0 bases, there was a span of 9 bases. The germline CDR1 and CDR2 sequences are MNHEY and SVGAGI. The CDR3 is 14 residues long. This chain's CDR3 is CASSLRSSGNTIYF. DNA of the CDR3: TGTGCCAGCAGCCTCCGGTCCTCTGGAAACACCATATATTTT.

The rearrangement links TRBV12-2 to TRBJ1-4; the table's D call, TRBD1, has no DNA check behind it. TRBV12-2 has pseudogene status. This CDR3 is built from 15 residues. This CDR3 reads CASRLGNRVNEKLFF. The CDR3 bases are TGTGCAAGTCGCCTTGGGAACAGGGTTAATGAAAAACTGTTTTTT.

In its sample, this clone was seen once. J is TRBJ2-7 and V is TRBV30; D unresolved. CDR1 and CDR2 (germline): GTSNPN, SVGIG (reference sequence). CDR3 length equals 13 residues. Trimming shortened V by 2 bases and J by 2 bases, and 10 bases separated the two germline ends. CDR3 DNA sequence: TGTGCCTGGAGTCCGGACGAGACCTACGAGCAGTACTTC. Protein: CAWSPDETYEQYF.

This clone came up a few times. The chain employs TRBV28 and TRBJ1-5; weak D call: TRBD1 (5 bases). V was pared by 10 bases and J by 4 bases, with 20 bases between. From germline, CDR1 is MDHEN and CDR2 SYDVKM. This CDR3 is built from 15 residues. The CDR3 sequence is CATLPGTRQNQPQHF. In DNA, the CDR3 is TGTGCCACCCTCCCAGGCACTAGACAGAATCAGCCCCAGCATTTT.

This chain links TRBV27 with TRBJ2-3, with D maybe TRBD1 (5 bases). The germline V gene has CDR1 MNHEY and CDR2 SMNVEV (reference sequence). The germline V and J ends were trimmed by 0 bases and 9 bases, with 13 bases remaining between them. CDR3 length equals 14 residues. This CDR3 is CASSLSAPTVTQYF. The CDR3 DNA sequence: TGTGCCAGCAGTTTATCCGCCCCGACAGTCACGCAGTATTTT.